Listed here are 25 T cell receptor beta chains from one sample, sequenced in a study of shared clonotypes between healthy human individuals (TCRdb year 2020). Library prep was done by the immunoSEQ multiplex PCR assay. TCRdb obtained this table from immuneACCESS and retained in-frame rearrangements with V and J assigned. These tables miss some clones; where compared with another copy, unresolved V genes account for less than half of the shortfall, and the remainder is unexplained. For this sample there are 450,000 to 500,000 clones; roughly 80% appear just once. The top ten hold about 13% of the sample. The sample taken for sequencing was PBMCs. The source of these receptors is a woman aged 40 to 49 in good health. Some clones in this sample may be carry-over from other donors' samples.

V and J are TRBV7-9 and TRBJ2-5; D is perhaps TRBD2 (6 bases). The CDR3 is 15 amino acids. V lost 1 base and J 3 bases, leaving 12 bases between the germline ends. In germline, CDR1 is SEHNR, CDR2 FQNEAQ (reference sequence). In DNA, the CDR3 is TGTGCCAGCAGCTTAGTTGGGGGGACGGAAGAGACCCAGTACTTC. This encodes CASSLVGGTEETQYF.

The CDR3 nucleotides are TGTGCCAGCACGGGCGCGGATTGGAACACTGAAGCTTTCTTT. It yields the protein CASTGADWNTEAFF. The V gene is TRBV6-5, the J gene TRBJ1-1; no reliable D call. The V and J ends lost 7 bases and 1 base respectively, with 13 bases between them. Germline values: CDR1 MNHEY, CDR2 SVGAGI. The CDR3 runs to 14 residues.

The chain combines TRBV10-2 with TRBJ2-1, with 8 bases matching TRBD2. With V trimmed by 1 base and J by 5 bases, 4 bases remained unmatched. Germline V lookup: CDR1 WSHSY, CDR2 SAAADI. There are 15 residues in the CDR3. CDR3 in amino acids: CASSEWLAGDNEQFF. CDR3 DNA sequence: TGCGCCAGCAGTGAGTGGCTAGCGGGCGACAATGAGCAGTTCTTC.

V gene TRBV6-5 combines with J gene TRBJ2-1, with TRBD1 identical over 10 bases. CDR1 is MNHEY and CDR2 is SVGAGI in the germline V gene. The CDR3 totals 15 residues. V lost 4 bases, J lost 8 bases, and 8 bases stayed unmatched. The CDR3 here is CASSFSRDRGDEQFF. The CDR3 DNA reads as TGTGCCAGCAGTTTTTCCCGGGACAGGGGTGATGAGCAGTTCTTC.

Here the CDR3 reads CASTSGDQPQHF. The CDR3 nucleotides read TGTGCCAGCACCTCAGGGGACCAGCCCCAGCATTTT. The rearrangement uses TRBV6-1 and TRBJ1-5, with D possibly TRBD1 on 6 matching bases. The CDR3 length is 12 residues. Deletions cut 7 bases from V and 7 bases from J, with 11 bases between. The germline gives CDR1 MNHNS, CDR2 SASEGT.

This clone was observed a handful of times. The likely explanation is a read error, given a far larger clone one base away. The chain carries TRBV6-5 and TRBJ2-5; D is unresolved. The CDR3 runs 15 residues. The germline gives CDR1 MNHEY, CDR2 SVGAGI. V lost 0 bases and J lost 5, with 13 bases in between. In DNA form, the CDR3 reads TGTGCCAGCAGTTACTCTTTAGACCGCTGGGAGACCCAGTACTTC. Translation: CASSYSLDRWETQYF.

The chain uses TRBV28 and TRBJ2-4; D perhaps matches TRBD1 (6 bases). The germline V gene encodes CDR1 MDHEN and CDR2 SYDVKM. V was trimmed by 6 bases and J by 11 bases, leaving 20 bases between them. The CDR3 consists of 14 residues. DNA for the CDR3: TGTGCCAGCAGACAGGGCGGCCCCTTGGTTGTTCAGTACTTC. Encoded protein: CASRQGGPLVVQYF. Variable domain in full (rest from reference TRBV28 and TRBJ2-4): DVKVTQSSRYLVKRTGEKVFLECVQDMDHENMFWYRQDPGLGLRLIYFSYDVKMKEKGDIPEGYSVSREKKERFSLILESASTNQTSMYLCASRQGGPLVVQYFGAGTRLSVL.

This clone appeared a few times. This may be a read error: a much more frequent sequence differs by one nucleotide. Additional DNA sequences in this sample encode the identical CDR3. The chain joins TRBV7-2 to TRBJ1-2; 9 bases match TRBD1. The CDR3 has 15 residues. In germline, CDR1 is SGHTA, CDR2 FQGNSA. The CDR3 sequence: CASSQTTGGQGGYTF. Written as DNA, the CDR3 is TGTGCTAGCAGCCAAACTACAGGGGGCCAGGGAGGCTACACCTTC. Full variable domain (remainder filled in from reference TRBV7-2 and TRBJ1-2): GAGVSQSPSNKVTEKGKDVELRCDPISGHTALYWYRQSLGQGLEFLIYFQGNSAPDKSGLPSDRFSAERTGGSVSTLTIQRTQQEDSAVYLCASSQTTGGQGGYTFGSGTRLTVV.

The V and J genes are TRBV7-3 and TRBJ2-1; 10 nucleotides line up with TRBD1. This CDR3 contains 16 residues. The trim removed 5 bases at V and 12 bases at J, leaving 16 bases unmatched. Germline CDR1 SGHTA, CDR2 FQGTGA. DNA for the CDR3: TGTGCCAGCAGCCCGGGGGGCGGGACAGGGGTTCAAGGGCAGTTCTTC. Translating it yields CASSPGGGTGVQGQFF.

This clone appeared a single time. The chain's CDR3 is CASTPGGSRVTEAFF. The CDR3 DNA reads TGTGCCAGCACCCCCGGCGGGAGTAGGGTCACTGAAGCTTTCTTT. The chain recombines TRBV7-9 with TRBJ1-1; D uncertain. V was shortened by 7 bases and J by 4 bases, with 19 bases between the two germline ends. Germline lookup yields CDR1 SEHNR and CDR2 FQNEAQ (reference sequence). The CDR3 length is 15 residues.

The CDR3 reads CASSSVRDRVGDTQYF. In DNA form, the CDR3 reads TGTGCCAGCAGTTCCGTAAGGGACAGGGTCGGAGATACGCAGTATTTT. The V gene is TRBV6-5, the J gene TRBJ2-3; the match to TRBD1 covers 9 bases. V gave up 4 bases and J gave up 5 bases; unmatched junction bases: 10. The CDR3 has 16 amino acids. The germline V gene has CDR1 MNHEY and CDR2 SVGAGI.

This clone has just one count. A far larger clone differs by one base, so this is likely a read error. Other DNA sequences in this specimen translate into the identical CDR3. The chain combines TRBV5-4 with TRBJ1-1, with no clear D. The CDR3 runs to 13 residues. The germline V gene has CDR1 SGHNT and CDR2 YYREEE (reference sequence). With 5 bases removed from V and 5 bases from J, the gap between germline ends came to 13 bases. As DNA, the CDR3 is TGTGCCAGCAGACCCGCTACAGAGACTGAAGCTTTCTTT. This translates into CASRPATETEAFF.

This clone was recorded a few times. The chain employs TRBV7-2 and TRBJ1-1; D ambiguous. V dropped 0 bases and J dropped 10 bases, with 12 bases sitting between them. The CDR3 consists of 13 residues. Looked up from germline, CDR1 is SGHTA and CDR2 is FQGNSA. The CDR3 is CASSLAPDGSAFF. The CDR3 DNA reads TGTGCCAGCAGCTTAGCCCCCGATGGGTCAGCTTTCTTT. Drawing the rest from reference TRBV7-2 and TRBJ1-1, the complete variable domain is GAGVSQSPSNKVTEKGKDVELRCDPISGHTALYWYRQSLGQGLEFLIYFQGNSAPDKSGLPSDRFSAERTGGSVSTLTIQRTQQEDSAVYLCASSLAPDGSAFFGQGTRLTVV.

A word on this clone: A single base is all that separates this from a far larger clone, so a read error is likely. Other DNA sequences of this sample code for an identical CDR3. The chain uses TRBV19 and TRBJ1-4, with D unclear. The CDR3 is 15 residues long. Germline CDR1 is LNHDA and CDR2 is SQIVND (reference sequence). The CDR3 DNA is TGTGCCAGTAGTATAGTGGAGTTCGCTAATGAAAAACTGTTTTTC. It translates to CASSIVEFANEKLFF.

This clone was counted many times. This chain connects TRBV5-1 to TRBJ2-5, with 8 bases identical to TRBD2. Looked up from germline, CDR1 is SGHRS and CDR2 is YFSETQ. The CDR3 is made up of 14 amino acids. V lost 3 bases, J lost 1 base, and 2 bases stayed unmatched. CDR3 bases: TGCGCCAGCAGCTGGAGCGGGAGCCAAGAGACCCAGTACTTC. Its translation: CASSWSGSQETQYF.

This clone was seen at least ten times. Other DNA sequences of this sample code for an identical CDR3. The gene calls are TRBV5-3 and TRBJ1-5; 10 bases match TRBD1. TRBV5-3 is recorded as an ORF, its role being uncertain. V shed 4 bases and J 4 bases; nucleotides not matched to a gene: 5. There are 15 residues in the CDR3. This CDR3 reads CARSGTGAKNQPQHF. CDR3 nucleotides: TGTGCCAGAAGCGGGACAGGGGCAAAAAATCAGCCCCAGCATTTT.

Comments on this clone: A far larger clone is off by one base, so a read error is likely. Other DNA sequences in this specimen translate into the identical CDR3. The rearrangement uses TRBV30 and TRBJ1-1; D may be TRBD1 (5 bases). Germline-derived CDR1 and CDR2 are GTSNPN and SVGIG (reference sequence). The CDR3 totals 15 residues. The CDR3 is CAWSLPLGLNTEAFF. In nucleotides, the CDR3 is TGTGCCTGGAGCTTACCTTTGGGACTTAACACCGAAGCTTTCTTT.

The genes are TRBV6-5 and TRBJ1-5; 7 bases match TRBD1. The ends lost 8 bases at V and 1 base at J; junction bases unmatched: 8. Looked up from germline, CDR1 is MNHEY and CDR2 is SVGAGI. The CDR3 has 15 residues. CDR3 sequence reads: CASGGQYGSNQPQHF. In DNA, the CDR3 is TGTGCCAGCGGGGGACAGTATGGGAGCAATCAGCCCCAGCATTTT.

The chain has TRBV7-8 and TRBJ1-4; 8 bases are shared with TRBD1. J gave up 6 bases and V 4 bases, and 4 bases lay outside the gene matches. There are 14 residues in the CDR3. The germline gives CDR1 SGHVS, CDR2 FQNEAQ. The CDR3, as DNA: TGTGCCAGCAGCTCCGGGACAGGTGATGAAAAACTGTTTTTT. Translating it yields CASSSGTGDEKLFF.

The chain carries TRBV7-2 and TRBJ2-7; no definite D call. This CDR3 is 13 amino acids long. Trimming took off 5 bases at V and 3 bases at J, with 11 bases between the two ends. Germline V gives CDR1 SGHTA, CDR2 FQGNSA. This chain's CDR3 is CASSTYRDYEQYF. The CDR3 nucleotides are TGTGCCAGCAGCACCTATAGAGACTACGAGCAGTACTTC.

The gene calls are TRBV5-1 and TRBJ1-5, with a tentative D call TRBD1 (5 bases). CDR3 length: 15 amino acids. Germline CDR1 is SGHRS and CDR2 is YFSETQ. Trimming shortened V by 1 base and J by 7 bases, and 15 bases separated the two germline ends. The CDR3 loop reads CASSLYGHLSQPQHF. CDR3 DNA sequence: TGCGCCAGCAGCTTGTACGGACACCTCTCCCAGCCCCAGCATTTT.

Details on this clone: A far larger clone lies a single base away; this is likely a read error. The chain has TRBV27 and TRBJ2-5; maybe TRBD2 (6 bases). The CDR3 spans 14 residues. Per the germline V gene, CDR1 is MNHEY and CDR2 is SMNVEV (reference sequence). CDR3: CASNPGRAGREQHF. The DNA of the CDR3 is TGTGCCAGCAACCCTGGACGCGCGGGACGGGAGCAGCACTTC.

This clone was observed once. The CDR3 reads CAISAPPGQTNNEQFF. The CDR3, as DNA: TGTGCCATCAGTGCTCCTCCGGGACAGACAAACAATGAGCAGTTCTTC. The gene calls are TRBV10-3 and TRBJ2-1; 7 nucleotides line up with TRBD1. CDR1 is ENHRY, CDR2 SYGVKD, per germline. Unmatched junction bases numbered 11, after V lost 4 bases and J lost 5 bases. This CDR3 spans 16 amino acids.

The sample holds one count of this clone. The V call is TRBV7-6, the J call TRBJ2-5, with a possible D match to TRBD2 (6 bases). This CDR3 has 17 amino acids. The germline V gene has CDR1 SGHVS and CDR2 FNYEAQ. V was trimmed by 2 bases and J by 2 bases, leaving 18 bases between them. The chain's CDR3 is CASSLRIRRGSQETQYF. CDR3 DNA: TGTGCCAGCAGCTTACGAATTAGGAGGGGAAGTCAAGAGACCCAGTACTTC. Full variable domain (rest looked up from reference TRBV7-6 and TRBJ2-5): GAGVSQSPRYKVTKRGQDVALRCDPISGHVSLYWYRQALGQGPEFLTYFNYEAQQDKSGLPNDRFSAERPEGSISTLTIQRTEQRDSAMYRCASSLRIRRGSQETQYFGPGTRLLVL.

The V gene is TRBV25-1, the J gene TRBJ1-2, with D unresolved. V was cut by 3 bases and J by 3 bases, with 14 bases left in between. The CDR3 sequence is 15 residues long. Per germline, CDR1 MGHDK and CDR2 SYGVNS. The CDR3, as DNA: TGTGCCAGCAGTGAGACCTCGCCCCCTTACTATGGCTACACCTTC. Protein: CASSETSPPYYGYTF.